The 13 T cell receptor beta chains below come from one sample, sequenced in a study of shared clonotypes between healthy human individuals. Sequencing used immunoSEQ multiplex PCR; TCRdb keeps in-frame clones, though not all of them. This sample carries about 1.5 million clones, 95% to 99% of them seen once, and the ten largest clones take around 0.47%. The sample comprised naive CD4+ T cells sorted from blood. Subset specified: CD45RA+ positively selected. The origin of the receptors is a man aged 25 to 40 in good health.

This clone appeared once. The V gene is TRBV5-5, the J gene TRBJ2-4; D might be TRBD2 (5 bases). This CDR3 is built from 14 residues. CDR1 is SGHKS, CDR2 YYEKEE, per germline (reference sequence). The V end was cut by 0 bases, the J end by 5 bases, with 9 bases between. DNA for the CDR3: TGTGCCAGCAGCTTGGAAGGGAGAGAAAACATTCAGTACTTC. Amino acids: CASSLEGRENIQYF.

The rearrangement uses TRBV5-4 and TRBJ2-3, with TRBD2 as a possible D gene (5 bases). V lost 3 bases to trimming and J lost 4 bases, with 9 bases between them. CDR3 length: 13 residues. Germline CDR1 SGHNT, CDR2 YYREEE (reference sequence). For the CDR3, the DNA is TGTGCCAGCAGCTCACGGGGTCCAGATACGCAGTATTTT. Amino acid sequence: CASSSRGPDTQYF.

V usage is TRBV7-3 and J usage is TRBJ1-2; tentative D call: TRBD1 (5 bases). Germline V gene data show CDR1 as SGHTA and CDR2 as FQGTGA. The CDR3 contains 13 residues. Deletions cut 4 bases from V and 4 bases from J, with 10 bases between. CDR3 amino acids: CASSSGTAYGYTF. In DNA, the CDR3 is TGTGCCAGCAGCTCCGGGACGGCCTATGGCTACACCTTC.

The chain has TRBV4-3 and TRBJ1-1, with a weak D call TRBD1 (6 bases). The CDR3 extends over 16 amino acids. Per germline, CDR1 LGHNA and CDR2 YSLEER. V lost 0 bases to trimming and J lost 0 bases, with 11 bases between them. The CDR3 sequence: CASSQDGRGLNTEAFF. The CDR3 DNA follows: TGCGCCAGCAGCCAAGATGGTCGGGGGCTGAACACTGAAGCTTTCTTT.

This clone was detected once. The chain has TRBV7-8 and TRBJ1-5, with D perhaps TRBD1 (6 bases). CDR1 is SGHVS and CDR2 is FQNEAQ in the germline V gene. The CDR3 runs to 15 residues. V gave up 2 bases and J gave up 4 bases, with 12 bases separating them. This CDR3 is CASSLTGTGNQPQHF. CDR3 DNA sequence: TGTGCCAGCAGCTTAACAGGGACTGGAAATCAGCCCCAGCATTTT.

In this sample, this clone turned up once. V usage is TRBV5-1 and J usage is TRBJ2-7; 13 bases are shared with TRBD2. V was pared by 5 bases and J by 4 bases, with 3 bases of the junction left unmatched. This CDR3 comprises 14 residues. The germline gives CDR1 SGHRS, CDR2 YFSETQ. The CDR3 loop is CASRGTSGTYEQYF. The CDR3 nucleotides read TGCGCCAGCAGAGGGACTAGCGGGACGTACGAGCAGTACTTC.

The chain joins TRBV7-9 to TRBJ2-7; 9 bases align to TRBD1. After removal of 1 base from V and 2 bases from J, the junction contained 6 bases not matched to a gene. This CDR3 is built from 16 residues. Germline V gene data show CDR1 as SEHNR and CDR2 as FQNEAQ (reference sequence). The CDR3 here is CASSLGAGQGTYEQYF. In DNA, the CDR3 is TGTGCCAGCAGCTTAGGTGCGGGACAGGGTACCTACGAGCAGTACTTC.

This chain connects TRBV7-2 to TRBJ2-1, with D perhaps matching TRBD2 (5 bases). V dropped 1 base and J dropped 12 bases, with 16 bases sitting between them. Germline V gene sequence: CDR1 SGHTA, CDR2 FQGNSA. The CDR3 is made up of 14 amino acids. Written as DNA, the CDR3 is TGTGCCAGCAGCTTAGACGGAACACAACGGGGGCAGTTCTTC. It specifies CASSLDGTQRGQFF.

The chain combines TRBV10-2 with TRBJ2-3, with TRBD1 identical over 7 bases. Germline CDR1 reads WSHSY; CDR2 reads SAAADI. V was clipped by 6 bases and J by 2 bases; unmatched bases: 5. The length of the CDR3 is 14 residues. The CDR3 sequence: CASRLDRYTDTQYF. Here the CDR3 DNA reads TGCGCCAGCAGACTGGACAGGTACACAGATACGCAGTATTTT.

The V gene is TRBV5-5, the J gene TRBJ2-3; D unresolved. CDR3 length: 13 residues. V was cut by 0 bases and J by 3 bases, with 5 bases left in between. Germline CDR1 reads SGHKS; CDR2 reads YYEKEE (reference sequence). The CDR3 here is CASSLEATDTQYF. The CDR3 DNA is TGTGCCAGCAGCTTGGAGGCTACAGATACGCAGTATTTT.

CDR3: CASSPETGNNEQFF. CDR3 nucleotides: TGTGCCAGCAGCCCAGAGACAGGGAACAATGAGCAGTTCTTC. The J gene is TRBJ2-1, the V gene TRBV9, with 7 bases identical to TRBD1. The CDR3 has 14 residues. Losses at the gene ends were 4 bases for V and 5 bases for J; bases not matched to a gene: 6. Germline values: CDR1 SGDLS, CDR2 YYNGEE.

In DNA form, the CDR3 reads TGTGCCAGCAGCGCACACAGGGGGCGCGGAGAGACCCAGTACTTC. Encoded protein: CASSAHRGRGETQYF. The genes are TRBV9 and TRBJ2-5; 9 bases align to TRBD1. Germline CDR1 and CDR2: SGDLS and YYNGEE. The CDR3 runs 15 residues. Trimming at V came to 3 bases and at J to 4 bases, leaving 7 bases not matched to a gene.

The chain couples TRBV6-5 to TRBJ2-7; tentatively, D is TRBD1 (5 bases). V lost 2 bases and J lost 3, with 14 bases in between. The CDR3 has 15 residues. The germline gives CDR1 MNHEY, CDR2 SVGAGI. The CDR3 protein is CASSYQGSLGYEQYF. CDR3 coding DNA: TGTGCCAGCAGTTACCAGGGTTCTTTAGGCTACGAGCAGTACTTC.